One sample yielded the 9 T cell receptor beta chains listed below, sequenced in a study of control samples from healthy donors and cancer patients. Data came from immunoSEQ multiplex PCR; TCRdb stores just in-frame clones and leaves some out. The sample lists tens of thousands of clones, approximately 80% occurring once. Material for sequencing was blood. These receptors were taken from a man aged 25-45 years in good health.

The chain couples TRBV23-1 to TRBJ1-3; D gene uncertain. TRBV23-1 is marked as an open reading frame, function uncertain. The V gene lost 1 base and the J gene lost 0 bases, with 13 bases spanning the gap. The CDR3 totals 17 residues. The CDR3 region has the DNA TGCGCCAGCAGTCAATGGGATTTGACGTACTCTGGAAACACCATATATTTT. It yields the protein CASSQWDLTYSGNTIYF.

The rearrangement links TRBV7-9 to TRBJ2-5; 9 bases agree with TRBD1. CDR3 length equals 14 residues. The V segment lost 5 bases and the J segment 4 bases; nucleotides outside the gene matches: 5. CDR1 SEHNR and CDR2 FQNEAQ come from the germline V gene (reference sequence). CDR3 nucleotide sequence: TGTGCCAGCAGCCCCGGGACAGGGAGAGAGACCCAGTACTTC. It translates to CASSPGTGRETQYF.

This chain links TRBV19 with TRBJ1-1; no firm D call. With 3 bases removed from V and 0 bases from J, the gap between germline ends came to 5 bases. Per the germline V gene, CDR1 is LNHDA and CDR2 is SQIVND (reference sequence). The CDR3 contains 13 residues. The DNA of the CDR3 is TGTGCCAGTAGTATGACAATGAACACTGAAGCTTTCTTT. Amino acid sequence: CASSMTMNTEAFF.

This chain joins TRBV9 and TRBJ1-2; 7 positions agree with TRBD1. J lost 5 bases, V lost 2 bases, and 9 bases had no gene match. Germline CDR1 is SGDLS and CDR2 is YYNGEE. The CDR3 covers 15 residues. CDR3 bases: TGTGCCAGCAGCGTGTCTTGGGACAGCGATTATGGCTACACCTTC. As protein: CASSVSWDSDYGYTF.

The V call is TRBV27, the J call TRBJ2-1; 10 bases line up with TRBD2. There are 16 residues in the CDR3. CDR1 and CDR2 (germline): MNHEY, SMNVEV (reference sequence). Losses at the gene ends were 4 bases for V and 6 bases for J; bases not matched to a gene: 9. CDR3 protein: CASSSEAGGPFNEQFF. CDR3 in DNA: TGTGCCAGCAGTTCAGAAGCGGGGGGGCCATTCAATGAGCAGTTCTTC.

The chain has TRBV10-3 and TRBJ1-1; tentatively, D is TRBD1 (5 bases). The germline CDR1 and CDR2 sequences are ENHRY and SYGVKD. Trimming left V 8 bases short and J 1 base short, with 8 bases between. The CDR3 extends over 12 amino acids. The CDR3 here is CAIGGTNTEAFF. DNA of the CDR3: TGTGCCATCGGGGGAACGAACACTGAAGCTTTCTTT.

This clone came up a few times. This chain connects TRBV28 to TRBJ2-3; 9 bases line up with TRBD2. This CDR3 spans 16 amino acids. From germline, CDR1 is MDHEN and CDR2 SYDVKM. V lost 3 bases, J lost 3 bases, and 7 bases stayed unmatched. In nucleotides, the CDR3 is TGTGCCAGCAGTTTCCGGGGACTAGCAGAGACAGATACGCAGTATTTT. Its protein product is CASSFRGLAETDTQYF.

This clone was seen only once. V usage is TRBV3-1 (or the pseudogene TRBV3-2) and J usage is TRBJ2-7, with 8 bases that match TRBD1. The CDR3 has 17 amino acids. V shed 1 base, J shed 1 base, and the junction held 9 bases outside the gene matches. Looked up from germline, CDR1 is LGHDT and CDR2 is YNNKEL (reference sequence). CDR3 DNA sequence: TGTGCCAGCAGCCAAGCCGGACAGGGTTTTGCTTCCTACGAGCAGTACTTC. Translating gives CASSQAGQGFASYEQYF.

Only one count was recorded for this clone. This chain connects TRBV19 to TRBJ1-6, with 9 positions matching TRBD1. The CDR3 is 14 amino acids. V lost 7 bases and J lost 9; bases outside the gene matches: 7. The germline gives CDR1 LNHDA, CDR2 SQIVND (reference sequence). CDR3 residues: CASTWTGVSSPLHF. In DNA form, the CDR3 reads TGTGCCAGTACATGGACAGGGGTATCTTCACCCCTCCACTTT.